One and the same sample provided the 17 T cell receptor beta chains below, sequenced in a study of blood T cell repertoires in COVID-19. Assay used: immunoSEQ multiplex PCR; TCRdb lists only in-frame clones, some missing. The sample contains some 260,000 clones, about nine tenths of which appear only once. The sequencing input was PBMCs or T cells enriched from blood (not recorded which). Receptors were obtained from a man aged 35 to 55 who had recovered from COVID-19.

The CDR3 coding sequence is TGTGCCTGGAGTCGAGGTAACTCTGGAAACACCATATATTTT. As protein: CAWSRGNSGNTIYF. The chain has TRBV30 and TRBJ1-3; D is undetermined. V lost 2 bases, J lost 0 bases, and 8 bases lay in between. Germline-derived CDR1 and CDR2 are GTSNPN and SVGIG (reference sequence). The CDR3 runs to 14 residues. The full variable domain, with the rest looked up from reference TRBV30 and TRBJ1-3, is SQTIHQWPATLVQPVGSPLSLECTVEGTSNPNLYWYRQAAGRGLQLLFYSVGIGQISSEVPQNLSASRPQDRQFILSSKKLLLSDSGFYLCAWSRGNSGNTIYFGEGSWLTVV.

This sequence joins TRBV7-8 and TRBJ1-2; 7 nucleotides match TRBD1. Looked up from germline, CDR1 is SGHVS and CDR2 is FQNEAQ. Losses at the gene ends were 5 bases for V and 8 bases for J; bases not matched to a gene: 8. The length of the CDR3 is 13 residues. In DNA, the CDR3 is TGTGCCAGCAGCCCGACAGGGTTGGGCGGCTACACCTTC. Translation gives CASSPTGLGGYTF.

The gene calls are TRBV30 and TRBJ2-2; 7 positions match TRBD2. Trimming removed 2 bases from V and 8 bases from J; junction bases left unmatched: 14. Germline-derived CDR1 and CDR2 are GTSNPN and SVGIG (reference sequence). The CDR3 spans 16 residues. The CDR3 reads CAWSSHSGPQQGELFF. CDR3 coding DNA: TGTGCCTGGAGTTCTCATAGCGGGCCACAGCAAGGGGAGCTGTTTTTT.

Details on this clone: Other DNA sequences from this sample encode an identical CDR3 as well. The chain combines TRBV2 with TRBJ2-1; weak D call: TRBD2 (7 bases). V was shortened by 3 bases and J by 1 base, with 13 bases between the two germline ends. Germline V gene sequence: CDR1 SNHLY, CDR2 FYNNEI. This CDR3 is built from 16 residues. CDR3 region: CASSEGAGVSYNEQFF. The CDR3 DNA reads as TGTGCCAGCAGTGAGGGGGCGGGGGTATCCTACAATGAGCAGTTCTTC. The full variable domain, with the rest looked up from reference TRBV2 and TRBJ2-1, is EPEVTQTPSHQVTQMGQEVILRCVPISNHLYFYWYRQILGQKVEFLVSFYNNEISEKSEIFDDQFSVERPDGSNFTLKIRSTKLEDSAMYFCASSEGAGVSYNEQFFGPGTRLTVL.

V and J are TRBV18 and TRBJ1-1; 7 bases line up with TRBD1. Germline V CDR1 and CDR2: KGHSH, LQKENI. The V gene end was trimmed by 0 bases and the J gene end by 1 base; junction bases not matched to a gene: 2. The CDR3 sequence is 15 residues long. The CDR3: CASSPPAGGNTEAFF. The CDR3 nucleotides are TGTGCCAGCTCACCACCCGCAGGGGGGAACACTGAAGCTTTCTTT.

There are many counts of this clone. This rearrangement joins TRBV2 to TRBJ2-7; the D gene is possibly TRBD1 (5 bases). Germline values: CDR1 SNHLY, CDR2 FYNNEI. The V end was cut by 6 bases, the J end by 0 bases, with 12 bases between. The CDR3 sequence is 14 residues long. The DNA of the CDR3 is TGTGCCAGCAGGGACAAGGCGCTCTCCTACGAGCAGTACTTC. Residues: CASRDKALSYEQYF.

The V gene is TRBV27, the J gene TRBJ1-6, with D unclear. CDR3 length: 16 residues. Germline V lookup: CDR1 MNHEY, CDR2 SMNVEV (reference sequence). V lost 5 bases to trimming and J lost 3 bases, with 14 bases between them. CDR3 sequence reads: CASSHLVGSYNSPLHF. In nucleotides, the CDR3 is TGTGCCAGCAGTCACTTGGTAGGGAGCTATAATTCACCCCTCCACTTT.

The rearrangement links TRBV9 to TRBJ2-7; TRBD1 aligns across 7 bases. The CDR3 runs to 15 residues. Germline values: CDR1 SGDLS, CDR2 YYNGEE. V was clipped by 3 bases and J by 1 base; unmatched bases: 7. For the CDR3, the DNA is TGTGCCAGCAGCGCCGACAGGGAGCGGTCCTACGAGCAGTACTTC. Its protein is CASSADRERSYEQYF.

The genes are TRBV18 and TRBJ2-2; TRBD1 is a possible D gene (5 bases). The CDR3 covers 15 residues. Trimming left V 3 bases short and J 4 bases short, with 12 bases between. Per the germline V gene, CDR1 is KGHSH and CDR2 is LQKENI. Here the CDR3 reads CASSPTESATGELFF. Written as DNA, the CDR3 is TGTGCCAGCTCACCGACAGAAAGTGCCACCGGGGAGCTGTTTTTT.

V and J are TRBV9 and TRBJ1-5, with TRBD1 matching 8 bases. CDR1 is SGDLS, CDR2 YYNGEE, per germline. Trimming at V came to 4 bases and at J to 5 bases, leaving 2 bases not matched to a gene. This CDR3 is built from 13 residues. The CDR3 DNA reads as TGTGCCAGCAGCTGGGGACAGGATCAGCCCCAGCATTTT. Translated, it gives CASSWGQDQPQHF.

In this sample, this clone turned up many times. The rearrangement uses TRBV15 and TRBJ2-7; D gene unclear. CDR3 length equals 13 residues. V was shortened by 3 bases and J by 2 bases, with 8 bases between the two germline ends. Germline assignment: CDR1 LNHNV and CDR2 YYDKDF (reference sequence). The CDR3 reads CATSSGRTYEQYF. CDR3 sequence (DNA): TGTGCCACCAGCAGCGGCAGGACCTACGAGCAGTACTTC. The whole variable domain, remainder taken from reference TRBV15 and TRBJ2-7, is DAMVIQNPRYQVTQFGKPVTLSCSQTLNHNVMYWYQQKSSQAPKLLFHYYDKDFNNEADTPDNFQSRRPNTSFCFLDIRSPGLGDTAMYLCATSSGRTYEQYFGPGTRLTVT.

This clone was counted between two and nine times. V is TRBV29-1 and J is TRBJ1-2; 8 nucleotides agree with TRBD1. V lost 6 bases and J lost 7; bases outside the gene matches: 16. The length of the CDR3 is 15 residues. CDR1 is SQVTM, CDR2 ANQGSEA, per germline. In DNA form, the CDR3 reads TGCAGCGTCCTCCCCCGGACAGGGAAATTACCTGGCTACACCTTC. Translating it yields CSVLPRTGKLPGYTF. The complete variable domain, with remaining parts taken from reference TRBV29-1 and TRBJ1-2, reads SAVISQKPSRDICQRGTSLTIQCQVDSQVTMMFWYRQQPGQSLTLIATANQGSEATYESGFVIDKFPISRPNLTFSTLTVSNMSPEDSSIYLCSVLPRTGKLPGYTFGSGTRLTVV.

The gene calls are TRBV10-3 and TRBJ2-5, with a weak D call TRBD1 (5 bases). Germline V gene data show CDR1 as ENHRY and CDR2 as SYGVKD. The CDR3 runs 13 residues. Trimming stripped 11 bases from V and 4 bases from J, with 17 bases between. CDR3 bases: TGTGCCGGCCAGACAGTTCCCGGAGAGACCCAGTACTTC. Translating it yields CAGQTVPGETQYF.

The V gene is TRBV6-2 or TRBV6-3, the J gene TRBJ2-5; 8 bases match TRBD1. The CDR3 runs to 14 residues. Germline assignment: CDR1 MNHEY and CDR2 SVGEGT. The trim removed 6 bases at V and 5 bases at J, leaving 8 bases unmatched. The CDR3 reads CASSTLQGDETQYF. The CDR3 DNA follows: TGTGCCAGCAGCACCCTACAGGGGGATGAGACCCAGTACTTC.

The chain recombines TRBV4-2 with TRBJ2-5, with D possibly TRBD1 on 5 matching bases. The germline CDR1 and CDR2 sequences are LGHNA and YNFKEQ. There are 17 residues in the CDR3. Trimming shortened V by 4 bases and J by 4 bases, and 22 bases separated the two germline ends. Here the CDR3 DNA reads TGTGCCAGCAGCCCCCAGGCCGACAGCGCTTACCGAGAGACCCAGTACTTC. Protein sequence: CASSPQADSAYRETQYF.

Here the CDR3 reads CSVEDFRAGAFF. The CDR3 DNA sequence: TGCAGCGTTGAAGATTTTAGGGCGGGGGCTTTCTTT. The rearrangement uses TRBV29-1 and TRBJ1-1; D not resolved. V shed 0 bases and J shed 11 bases, with 13 bases lying between them. The germline V gene has CDR1 SQVTM and CDR2 ANQGSEA. The CDR3 extends over 12 amino acids.

This chain joins TRBV5-1 and TRBJ2-7; possible D gene TRBD1, 5 bases. The germline V and J ends were trimmed by 5 bases and 5 bases, with 11 bases remaining between them. Germline lookup yields CDR1 SGHRS and CDR2 YFSETQ. The CDR3 sequence is 12 residues long. CDR3 sequence (DNA): TGCGCCAGCAGAACGGACACGGACGAGCAGTACTTC. Its translation is CASRTDTDEQYF.